This is a list of T cell receptor beta chains from one sample in a study of shared clonotypes between healthy human individuals. Only in-frame clones appear in the TCRdb table, and some are missing; sequencing was by immunoSEQ multiplex PCR. The sample gives about 380,000 clones, approximately 96% of which show up once; around 0.32% is in the top ten. The sample comprised memory CD8+ T cells sorted from blood. The receptors here all came from a man between 25 and 39 years old in good health. The CDR3 runs from the conserved cysteine through the conserved F or W. D genes are given only for firm matches. Expanded clones get a size class; other rows say once, few or many, or leave the size out.

-,-,TRBJ2-3,TRBV18,CASSPASGGGSDTQYF,TGTGCCAGCTCACCAGCTTCAGGAGGCGGGTCAGATACGCAGTATTTT
TRBD1,-,TRBJ1-2,TRBV7-9,CASSFGQDYGYTF,TGTGCCAGCAGCTTCGGACAGGACTATGGCTACACCTTC
TRBD2,-,TRBJ2-4,TRBV7-2,CASSRVGSGRGVINIQYF,TGTGCCAGCAGCCGAGTGGGGAGCGGGAGGGGGGTAATAAACATTCAGTACTTC
TRBD1,-,TRBJ2-6,TRBV5-4,CASSLDRGFRSGANALTF,TGTGCCAGCAGCTTGGACAGGGGGTTTCGGTCTGGGGCCAACGCCCTGACTTTC
-,-,TRBJ2-3,TRBV7-2,CASSLAGTSLATDTQYF,TGTGCCAGCAGCTTAGCCGGCACTAGCCTCGCCACAGATACGCAGTATTTT
-,-,TRBJ2-1,TRBV20-1,CSAPSYNEQFF,TGCAGTGCTCCCTCCTACAATGAGCAGTTCTTC
-,-,TRBJ2-2,TRBV2,CASSVGTLLRTGELFF,TGTGCCAGCAGTGTCGGGACCCTCCTGCGGACCGGGGAGCTGTTTTTT
TRBD1,-,TRBJ1-2,TRBV29-1,CSVRDRANYGYTF,TGCAGCGTCCGGGACAGGGCTAACTATGGCTACACCTTC
TRBD2,-,TRBJ2-1,TRBV19,CASSNSGRAHYNEQFF,TGTGCCAGTAGTAATAGCGGGAGGGCCCATTACAATGAGCAGTTCTTC
-,-,TRBJ2-1,TRBV29-1,CSVEVNQLSYNEQFF,TGCAGCGTTGAGGTTAACCAGCTCTCCTACAATGAGCAGTTCTTC
-,-,TRBJ2-5,TRBV29-1,CSVTPGETQYF,TGCAGCGTGACCCCGGGGGAGACCCAGTACTTC
TRBD1,-,TRBJ2-1,TRBV6-5,CASSYGQDYNEQFF,TGTGCCAGCAGTTACGGACAGGACTACAATGAGCAGTTCTTC
TRBD2,-,TRBJ2-3,TRBV19,CASSIVLAATSTDTQYF,TGTGCCAGTAGTATAGTACTAGCGGCTACTAGCACAGATACGCAGTATTTT
-,-,TRBJ1-1,TRBV4-1,CASSRFGGVEAFF,TGCGCCAGCAGCCGGTTCGGGGGGGTAGAGGCTTTCTTT
-,-,TRBJ1-5,TRBV19,CASSVERQVPQPQHF,TGTGCCAGTAGCGTCGAACGACAGGTTCCTCAGCCCCAGCATTTT
TRBD1,-,TRBJ1-2,TRBV19,CASSGTGTGGGGYTF,TGTGCCAGTTCCGGCACCGGGACAGGGGGCGGGGGCTACACCTTC
TRBD1,-,TRBJ1-2,TRBV5-1,CASSLRAKATGGYGYTF,TGCGCCAGCAGCTTGAGGGCAAAAGCGACAGGGGGGTATGGCTACACCTTC
TRBD2,-,TRBJ2-1,TRBV6-1,CASRDPSGSNEQFF,TGTGCCAGCAGAGACCCTAGCGGGAGCAATGAGCAGTTCTTC
TRBD2,-,TRBJ2-5,TRBV5-1,CASSGGLARETQYF,TGCGCCAGCAGCGGAGGACTAGCTCGAGAGACCCAGTACTTC
TRBD2,once,TRBJ2-1,TRBV5-4,CASSMGLAGHEQFF,TGTGCCAGCAGCATGGGACTAGCGGGACATGAGCAGTTCTTC
-,-,TRBJ2-3,TRBV4-1,CASSQVREDTQYF,TGCGCCAGCAGCCAAGTCAGGGAGGATACGCAGTATTTT
-,-,TRBJ1-1,TRBV19,CASSIRENTEAFF,TGTGCCAGTAGTATTCGAGAGAACACTGAAGCTTTCTTT
-,-,TRBJ1-1,TRBV29-1,CSVSRTLVNTEAFF,TGCAGCGTTTCCCGGACGCTTGTGAACACTGAAGCTTTCTTT
-,-,TRBJ2-7,TRBV10-3,CAISELSYEQYF,TGTGCCATCAGTGAGTTATCATACGAGCAGTACTTC
TRBD2,-,TRBJ2-7,TRBV7-2,CASSLEAGGSYEQYF,TGTGCCAGCAGCTTAGAAGCGGGAGGATCCTACGAGCAGTACTTC
TRBD2,-,TRBJ2-1,TRBV7-9,CASSLVSGRGGNEQFF,TGTGCCAGCAGCTTAGTAAGCGGGAGGGGAGGTAATGAGCAGTTCTTC
-,-,TRBJ2-2,TRBV6-6,CASRTANTGELFF,TGTGCCAGCAGGACAGCGAACACCGGGGAGCTGTTTTTT
TRBD1,-,TRBJ1-2,TRBV6-1,CASNRQGTANYGYTF,TGTGCCAGCAACCGACAGGGGACAGCTAACTATGGCTACACCTTC
-,-,TRBJ2-7,TRBV6-5,CASSSPGINEQYF,TGTGCCAGCAGTTCCCCCGGGATTAACGAGCAGTACTTC
TRBD2,once,TRBJ2-1,TRBV11-3,CASSLEGTSGRANEQFF,TGTGCCAGCAGCTTAGAAGGGACTAGCGGGAGGGCCAATGAGCAGTTCTTC
TRBD1,-,TRBJ2-7,TRBV25-1,CASSESTGGYEQYF,TGTGCCAGCAGTGAATCAACAGGGGGCTACGAGCAGTACTTC
-,-,TRBJ1-5,TRBV23-1,CASSLQPQHF,TGCGCCAGCAGTCTTCAGCCCCAGCATTTT
TRBD1,-,TRBJ1-4,TRBV7-2,CASSLTGGEKLFF,TGTGCCAGCAGCTTGACAGGGGGCGAAAAACTGTTTTTT
TRBD2,-,TRBJ2-1,TRBV10-3,CAIGRLAGGRKFF,TGTGCCATAGGGAGACTAGCGGGAGGTCGAAAGTTCTTC
TRBD2,-,TRBJ2-3,TRBV9,CASSVEREGDTQYF,TGTGCCAGCAGCGTAGAGCGGGAGGGGGATACGCAGTATTTT
-,-,TRBJ1-1,TRBV27,CASSFREGTEAFF,TGTGCCAGCAGTTTCAGGGAAGGCACTGAAGCTTTCTTT
TRBD2,few,TRBJ2-3,TRBV11-2,CASSLASGRTDTQYF,TGTGCCAGCAGCTTAGCTAGCGGGAGGACAGATACGCAGTATTTT